The source of this T cell receptor (beta chain) is a study of graft-versus-host responses after intestinal transplantation. The starting material, graft tissue, was processed to release intraepithelial and lamina propria lymphocytes. There are 13 residues in the CDR3. V shed 0 bases and J shed 1 base, with 4 bases lying between them. The germline V gene encodes CDR1 SGDLS and CDR2 YYNGEE. The method was immunoSEQ multiplex PCR; TCRdb's version includes in-frame clones alone and lacks a portion of them. The repertoire has tens of thousands of clones, under 90% of them found once; the top ten carry about 1.7%.

The chain employs TRBV9 and TRBJ1-1; D is unclear. Material: ileum tissue, obtained around 350 days after transplant. The clonotype originates from a human patient who received an intestinal transplant, so some T cells may come from the graft donor. The CDR3 coding sequence is TGTGCCAGCAGCGTAGGGCCGAACACTGAAGCTTTCTTT. Amino acids: CASSVGPNTEAFF.